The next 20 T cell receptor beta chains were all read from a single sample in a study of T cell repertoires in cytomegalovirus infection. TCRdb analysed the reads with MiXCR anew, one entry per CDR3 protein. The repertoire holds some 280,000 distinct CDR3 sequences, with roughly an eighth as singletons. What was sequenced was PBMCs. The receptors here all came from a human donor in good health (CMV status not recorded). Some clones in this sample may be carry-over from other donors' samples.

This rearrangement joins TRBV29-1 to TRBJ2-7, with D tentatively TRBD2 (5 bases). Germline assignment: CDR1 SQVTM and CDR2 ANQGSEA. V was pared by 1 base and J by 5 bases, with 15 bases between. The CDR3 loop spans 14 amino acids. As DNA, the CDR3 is TGCAGCGTTGAAGCGACCGGGGTGGACCACGAGCAGTACTTC. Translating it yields CSVEATGVDHEQYF.

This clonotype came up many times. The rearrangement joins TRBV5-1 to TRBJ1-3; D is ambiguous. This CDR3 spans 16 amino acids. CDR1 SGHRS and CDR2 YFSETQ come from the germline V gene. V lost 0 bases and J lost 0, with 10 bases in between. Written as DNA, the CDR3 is TGCGCCAGCAGCTTGGCCGGCCCGCACTCTGGAAACACCATATATTTT. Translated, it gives CASSLAGPHSGNTIYF.

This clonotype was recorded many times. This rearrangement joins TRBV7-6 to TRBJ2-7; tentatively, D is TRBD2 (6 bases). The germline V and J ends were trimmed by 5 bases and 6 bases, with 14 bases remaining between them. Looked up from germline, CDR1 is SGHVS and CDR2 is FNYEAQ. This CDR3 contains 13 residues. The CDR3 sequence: CASSPGTLGEQYF. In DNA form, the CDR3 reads TGTGCCAGCAGCCCCGGGACTCTCGGCGAGCAGTACTTC.

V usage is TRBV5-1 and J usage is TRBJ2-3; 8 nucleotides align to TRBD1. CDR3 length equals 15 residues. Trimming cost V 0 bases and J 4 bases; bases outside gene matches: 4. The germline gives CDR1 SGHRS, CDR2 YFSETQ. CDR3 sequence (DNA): TGCGCCAGCAGCTTGGGACAGGGGTCGGCAGATACGCAGTATTTT. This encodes CASSLGQGSADTQYF.

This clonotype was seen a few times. CDR3 amino acids: CASSPYSGGSTTDTQYF. CDR3 nucleotides: TGTGCCAGCTCACCATATTCTGGGGGATCCACCACAGATACGCAGTATTTT. The chain has TRBV18 and TRBJ2-3; D assignment may be TRBD1 or TRBD2 (5 bases each). The CDR3 contains 17 residues. V dropped 2 bases and J dropped 2 bases, with 17 bases sitting between them. CDR1 is KGHSH and CDR2 is LQKENI in the germline V gene.

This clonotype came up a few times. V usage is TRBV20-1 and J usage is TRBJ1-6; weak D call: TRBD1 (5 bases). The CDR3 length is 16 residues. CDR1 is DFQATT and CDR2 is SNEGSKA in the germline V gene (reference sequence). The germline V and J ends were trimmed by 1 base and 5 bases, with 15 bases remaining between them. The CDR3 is CSARATGAVDNSPLHF. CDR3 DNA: TGCAGTGCTAGAGCCACTGGGGCGGTGGATAATTCACCCCTCCACTTT.

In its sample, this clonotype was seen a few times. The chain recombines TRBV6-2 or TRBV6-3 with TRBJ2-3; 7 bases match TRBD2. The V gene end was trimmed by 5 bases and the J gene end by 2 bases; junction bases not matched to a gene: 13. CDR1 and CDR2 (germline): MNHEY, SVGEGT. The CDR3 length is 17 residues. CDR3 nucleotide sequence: TGTGCCAGCAGTGACGGCACTAGCGCCCTGGTCACAGATACGCAGTATTTT. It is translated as CASSDGTSALVTDTQYF.

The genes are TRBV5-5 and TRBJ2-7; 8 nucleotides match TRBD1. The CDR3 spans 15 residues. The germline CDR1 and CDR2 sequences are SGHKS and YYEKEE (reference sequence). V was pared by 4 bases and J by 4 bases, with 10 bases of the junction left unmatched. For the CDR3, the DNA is TGTGCCAGCAGCCCCGCCCCCACAGGGGGTTACGAGCAGTACTTC. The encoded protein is CASSPAPTGGYEQYF.

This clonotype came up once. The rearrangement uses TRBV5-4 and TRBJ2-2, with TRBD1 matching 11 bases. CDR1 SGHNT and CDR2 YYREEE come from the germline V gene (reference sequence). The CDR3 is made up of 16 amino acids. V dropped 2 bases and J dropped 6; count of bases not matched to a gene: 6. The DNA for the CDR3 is TGTGCCAGCAGCTTCGGACAGGGGGCACGGGCCGGGGAGCTGTTTTTT. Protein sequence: CASSFGQGARAGELFF.

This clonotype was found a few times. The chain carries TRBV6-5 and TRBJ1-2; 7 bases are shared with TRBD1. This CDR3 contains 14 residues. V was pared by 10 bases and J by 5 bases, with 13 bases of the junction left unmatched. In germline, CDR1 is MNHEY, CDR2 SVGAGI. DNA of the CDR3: TGTGCCACAGATGGGGGGGACAGCGGTTATGGCTACACCTTC. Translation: CATDGGDSGYGYTF.

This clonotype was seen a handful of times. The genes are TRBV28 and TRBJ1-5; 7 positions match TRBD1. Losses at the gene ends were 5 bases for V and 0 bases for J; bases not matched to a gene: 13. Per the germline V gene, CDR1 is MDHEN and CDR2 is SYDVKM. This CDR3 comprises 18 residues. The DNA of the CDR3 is TGTGCCAGCAGTATCCTACCGGGACAGTTTGATAGCAATCAGCCCCAGCATTTT. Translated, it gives CASSILPGQFDSNQPQHF.

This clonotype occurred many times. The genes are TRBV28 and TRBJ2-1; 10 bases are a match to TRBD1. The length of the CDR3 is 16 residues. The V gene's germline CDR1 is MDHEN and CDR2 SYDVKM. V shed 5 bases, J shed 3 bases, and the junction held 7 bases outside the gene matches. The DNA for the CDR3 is TGTGCCAGCAGTCGATCGGGACAGGGGCACTACAATGAGCAGTTCTTC. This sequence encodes CASSRSGQGHYNEQFF.

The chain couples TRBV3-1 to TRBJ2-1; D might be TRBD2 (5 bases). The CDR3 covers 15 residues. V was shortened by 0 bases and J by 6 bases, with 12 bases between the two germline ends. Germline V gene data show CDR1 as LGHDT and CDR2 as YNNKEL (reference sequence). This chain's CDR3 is CASSQEGRGINEQFF. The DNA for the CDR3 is TGTGCCAGCAGCCAAGAAGGTCGGGGTATCAATGAGCAGTTCTTC.

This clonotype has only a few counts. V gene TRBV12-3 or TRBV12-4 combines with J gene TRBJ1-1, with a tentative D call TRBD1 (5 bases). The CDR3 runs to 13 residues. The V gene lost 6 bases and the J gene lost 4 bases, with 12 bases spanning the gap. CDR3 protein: CASSVREGTEAFF. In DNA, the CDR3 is TGTGCCAGCAGCGTCAGGGAAGGCACTGAAGCTTTCTTT.

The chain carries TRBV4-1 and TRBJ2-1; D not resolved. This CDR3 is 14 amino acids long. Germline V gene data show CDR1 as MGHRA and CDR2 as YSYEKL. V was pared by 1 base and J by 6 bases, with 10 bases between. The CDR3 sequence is CASSQVRLPNEQFF. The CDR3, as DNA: TGCGCCAGCAGCCAAGTGCGGCTTCCCAATGAGCAGTTCTTC.

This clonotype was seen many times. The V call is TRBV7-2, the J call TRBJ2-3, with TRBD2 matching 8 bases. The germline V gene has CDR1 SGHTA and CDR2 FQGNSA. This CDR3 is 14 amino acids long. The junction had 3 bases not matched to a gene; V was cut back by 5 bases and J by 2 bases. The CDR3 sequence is CASSPGLVTDTQYF. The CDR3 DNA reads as TGTGCCAGCAGCCCGGGACTAGTCACAGATACGCAGTATTTT.

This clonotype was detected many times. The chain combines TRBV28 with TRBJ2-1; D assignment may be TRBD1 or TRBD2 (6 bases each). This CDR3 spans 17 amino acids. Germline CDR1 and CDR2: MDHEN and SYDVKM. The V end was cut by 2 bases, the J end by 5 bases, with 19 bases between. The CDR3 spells CASSLPPRGEPNNEQFF. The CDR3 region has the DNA TGTGCCAGCAGTTTACCGCCGAGGGGGGAGCCTAACAATGAGCAGTTCTTC.

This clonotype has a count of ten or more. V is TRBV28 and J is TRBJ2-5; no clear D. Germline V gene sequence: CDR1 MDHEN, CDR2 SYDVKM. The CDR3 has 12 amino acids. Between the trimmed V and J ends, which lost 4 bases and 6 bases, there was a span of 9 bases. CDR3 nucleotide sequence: TGTGCCAGCAGTTCCACCCGAAAGACCCAGTACTTC. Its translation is CASSSTRKTQYF.

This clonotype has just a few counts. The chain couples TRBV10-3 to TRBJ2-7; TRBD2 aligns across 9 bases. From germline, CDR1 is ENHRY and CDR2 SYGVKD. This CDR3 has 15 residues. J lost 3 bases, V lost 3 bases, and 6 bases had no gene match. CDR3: CAISDLMTSGYEQYF. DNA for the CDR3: TGTGCCATCAGTGATTTGATGACTAGCGGCTACGAGCAGTACTTC.

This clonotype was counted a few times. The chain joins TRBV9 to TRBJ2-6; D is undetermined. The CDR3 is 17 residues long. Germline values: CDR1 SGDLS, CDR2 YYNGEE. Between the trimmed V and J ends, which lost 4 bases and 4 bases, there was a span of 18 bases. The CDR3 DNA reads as TGTGCCAGCAGCCCCCGTGTGGGCGCGTGGGGGGCCAACGTCCTGACTTTC. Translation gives CASSPRVGAWGANVLTF.